The 8 T cell receptor beta chains below come from one sample, sequenced in a study of cytomegalovirus exposure and HLA in healthy donors. 13 Jbeta primers and 60 Vbeta primers were used for the PCR. Sequenced by immunoSEQ multiplex PCR; TCRdb stores in-frame clones only, minus some. The table includes some 140,000 clones, approximately 79% detected once. The sample comprised PBMCs. All receptors derive from a man aged 35 to 55 in good health and CMV-seropositive.

The V and J genes are TRBV5-4 and TRBJ1-3; weak D call: TRBD1 (6 bases). Germline loops: CDR1 SGHNT, CDR2 YYREEE (reference sequence). The CDR3 sequence is 14 residues long. V gave up 4 bases and J gave up 0 bases, with 8 bases separating them. In DNA, the CDR3 is TGTGCCAGCAGCAAGGGGGACTCTGGAAACACCATATATTTT. Amino acid sequence: CASSKGDSGNTIYF.

A few counts support this clone. The V and J genes are TRBV4-1 and TRBJ2-2; tentative D call: TRBD2 (6 bases). This CDR3 contains 15 residues. Germline V gene lookup returns CDR1 MGHRA and CDR2 YSYEKL. Between the trimmed V and J ends, which lost 2 bases and 6 bases, there was a span of 13 bases. The CDR3 region has the DNA TGCGCCAGCAGCCAACGGGGGAAATCACCCGGGGAGCTGTTTTTT. Encoded protein: CASSQRGKSPGELFF.

This clone was seen only once. The chain uses TRBV28 and TRBJ2-5, with 10 bases that match TRBD2. Trimming took 4 bases from V and 5 from J; bases not matched to a gene: 7. This CDR3 region has 15 residues. CDR1 MDHEN and CDR2 SYDVKM come from the germline V gene. The CDR3 loop is CASSSPSGRGETQYF. CDR3 bases: TGTGCCAGCAGTTCCCCTAGCGGGAGAGGGGAGACCCAGTACTTC.

The chain has TRBV6-5 and TRBJ2-1, with 7 bases fitting TRBD2. Losses at the gene ends were 6 bases for V and 8 bases for J; bases not matched to a gene: 7. CDR3 length equals 13 residues. CDR1 is MNHEY, CDR2 SVGAGI, per germline. CDR3: CASREGGVHEQFF. The CDR3 coding sequence is TGTGCCAGCAGAGAGGGAGGGGTCCATGAGCAGTTCTTC.

V usage is TRBV7-9 and J usage is TRBJ1-1, with a tentative D call TRBD1 (5 bases). The CDR3 is 15 amino acids. Trimming removed 3 bases at V and 3 bases at J, with 14 bases between. Germline V gene lookup returns CDR1 SEHNR and CDR2 FQNEAQ (reference sequence). CDR3 DNA: TGTGCCAGCAGCTTCCAAACGGGCAGGGACACTGAAGCTTTCTTT. Its protein is CASSFQTGRDTEAFF.

The V and J genes are TRBV29-1 and TRBJ1-1, with 9 bases that match TRBD1. The CDR3 sequence is 13 residues long. Germline V lookup: CDR1 SQVTM, CDR2 ANQGSEA. Trimming at V came to 8 bases and at J to 5 bases, leaving 9 bases not matched to a gene. CDR3 DNA sequence: TGCAGCACCTCGACAGGGGGGGATACTGAAGCTTTCTTT. Translated, it gives CSTSTGGDTEAFF.

The gene calls are TRBV20-1 and TRBJ2-7; D not certain. This CDR3 comprises 11 residues. Germline V lookup: CDR1 DFQATT, CDR2 SNEGSKA (reference sequence). V was shortened by 3 bases and J by 0 bases, with 3 bases between the two germline ends. The CDR3, as DNA: TGCAGTGCTAGGGCCTCCTACGAGCAGTACTTC. It encodes CSARASYEQYF.

The rearrangement joins TRBV27 to TRBJ1-5, with TRBD1 as a possible D gene (6 bases). Germline V gives CDR1 MNHEY, CDR2 SMNVEV (reference sequence). Trimming removed 5 bases at V and 6 bases at J, with 14 bases between. The CDR3 spans 14 residues. CDR3 amino acids: CASSLTGKSQPQHF. The CDR3 coding sequence is TGTGCCAGCAGTCTCACAGGGAAGTCTCAGCCCCAGCATTTT.